Presented here are 10 T cell receptor beta chains from one specimen sequenced in a study of T cells after yellow fever vaccination. TCRdb redid the calling of the 5' RACE reads with MiXCR, one entry per CDR3 protein. The table records 250,000 to 350,000 distinct CDR3 sequences, 8.7% of them present only once. Sample: CD4+ T cells sorted from PBMCs, taken 5 days after the yellow fever booster vaccination. The origin of the receptors is a man younger than 35 who received the YFV17D yellow fever vaccine.

The chain is built from TRBV5-1 and TRBJ1-2; the D is unclear. The V end lost 0 bases, the J end lost 2 bases, and 8 bases lay between the germline ends. In germline, CDR1 is SGHRS, CDR2 YFSETQ. CDR3 length equals 14 residues. The CDR3 nucleotides read TGCGCCAGCAGCTTGGAGACCGAGAACTATGGCTACACCTTC. The encoded protein is CASSLETENYGYTF.

This clonotype was counted between two and nine times. This chain links TRBV2 with TRBJ2-3; D not certain. The CDR3 runs 13 residues. Trimming cost V 0 bases and J 4 bases, with 5 bases left between them. Germline CDR1 is SNHLY and CDR2 is FYNNEI. The CDR3 loop is CASSEAWADTQYF. CDR3 nucleotide sequence: TGTGCCAGCAGTGAAGCTTGGGCAGATACGCAGTATTTT.

The V and J genes are TRBV7-9 and TRBJ1-2, with D possibly being TRBD1 (5 bases). The V end lost 6 bases, the J end lost 6 bases, and 35 bases lay between the germline ends. Germline CDR1 reads SEHNR; CDR2 reads FQNEAQ (reference sequence). The CDR3 consists of 20 residues. As DNA, the CDR3 is TGTGCCAGCAGAATTGCGAGTTTTCGGGGGAAGGGCCCGAAACTCAATGGCTACACCTTC. Its translation: CASRIASFRGKGPKLNGYTF.

This chain uses TRBV5-1 with TRBJ2-1, with TRBD1 matching 8 bases. Germline CDR1 is SGHRS and CDR2 is YFSETQ. With 4 bases clipped from V and 7 bases from J, the junction kept 4 bases outside the gene matches. The CDR3 is made up of 13 amino acids. The CDR3 protein is CASSEGQANEQFF. For the CDR3, the DNA is TGCGCCAGCAGCGAGGGACAGGCGAATGAGCAGTTCTTC. Using reference TRBV5-1 and TRBJ2-1 for the parts outside the CDR3, the full variable domain is KAGVTQTPRYLIKTRGQQVTLSCSPISGHRSVSWYQQTPGQGLQFLFEYFSETQRNKGNFPGRFSGRQFSNSRSEMNVSTLELGDSALYLCASSEGQANEQFFGPGTRLTVL.

J is TRBJ1-2 and V is TRBV4-3; D ambiguous. The CDR3 is 13 residues long. V was cut by 0 bases and J by 5 bases, with 7 bases left in between. Germline assignment: CDR1 LGHNA and CDR2 YSLEER. The CDR3 spells CASSQDQTYGYTF. The DNA of the CDR3 is TGCGCCAGCAGCCAAGATCAGACTTATGGCTACACCTTC.

This clonotype was counted many times. The CDR3, as DNA: TGTGCCAGCAGCTCGGCGATTAGCTCCTACAATGAGCAGTTCTTC. Residues: CASSSAISSYNEQFF. The chain uses TRBV7-6 and TRBJ2-1, with D unresolved. The CDR3 covers 15 residues. Germline assignment: CDR1 SGHVS and CDR2 FNYEAQ. The ends were cut back, 4 bases at V and 0 bases at J, with 10 bases in the middle.

There are a few counts of this clonotype. V and J are TRBV6-4 and TRBJ2-7, with D tentatively TRBD1 or TRBD2 (5 bases each). Germline V gives CDR1 MRHNA, CDR2 SNTAGT. The CDR3 is 14 residues long. V lost 6 bases, J lost 4 bases, and 16 bases lay in between. The CDR3 spells CASRPGRGPYEQYV. CDR3 bases: TGTGCCAGCAGACCGGGCCGGGGACCTTACGAGCAGTACGTC.

This clonotype was observed a handful of times. The V gene is TRBV3-1, the J gene TRBJ1-1, with D maybe TRBD1 (5 bases). CDR3 length: 16 amino acids. With 5 bases removed from V and 0 bases from J, the gap between germline ends came to 16 bases. In germline, CDR1 is LGHDT, CDR2 YNNKEL (reference sequence). The CDR3 DNA sequence: TGTGCCAGCAGCTGGGGGGGATCGGGTATGAACACTGAAGCTTTCTTT. Translation gives CASSWGGSGMNTEAFF.

J is TRBJ1-1 and V is TRBV30; 7 bases match TRBD1. The CDR3 runs 15 residues. V lost 2 bases, J lost 1 base, and 7 bases stayed unmatched. The germline V gene has CDR1 GTSNPN and CDR2 SVGIG (reference sequence). CDR3 DNA: TGTGCCTGGAGTATCTCGGGACAGTGGAACACTGAAGCTTTCTTT. Translation gives CAWSISGQWNTEAFF. The full variable domain, with the rest looked up from reference TRBV30 and TRBJ1-1, is SQTIHQWPATLVQPVGSPLSLECTVEGTSNPNLYWYRQAAGRGLQLLFYSVGIGQISSEVPQNLSASRPQDRQFILSSKKLLLSDSGFYLCAWSISGQWNTEAFFGQGTRLTVV.

This chain connects TRBV5-1 to TRBJ2-5, with TRBD1 matching over 9 bases. Trimming removed 3 bases from V and 4 bases from J; junction bases left unmatched: 7. CDR3 length: 15 residues. The V gene's germline CDR1 is SGHRS and CDR2 YFSETQ. CDR3 sequence (DNA): TGCGCCAGCAGCTCCTCCACAGGGGGCGGAGAGACCCAGTACTTC. This codes for CASSSSTGGGETQYF.